The 9 T cell receptor beta chains in this list originate from one sample, sequenced in a study of blood T cell repertoires in COVID-19. Sequenced by immunoSEQ multiplex PCR; TCRdb stores in-frame clones only, minus some. The sample carries 90,000 to 150,000 clones, over 65% recorded once. The sample consisted of peripheral blood. These receptors came from a human donor with acute or convalescent COVID-19. The donor label of this sample is uncertain.

This clone came up a few times. The junction departs from germline at one end; a sequencing error may be responsible. The CDR3 DNA reads TGTGCCAGCAGTAGCGGACAGCTGGAAAAACTGTTTTTT. This encodes CASSSGQLEKLFF. The gene calls are TRBV19 and TRBJ1-4; D is possibly TRBD1 (6 bases). Germline lookup yields CDR1 LNHDA and CDR2 SQIVND (reference sequence). This CDR3 contains 13 residues. Variable domain in full (rest from reference TRBV19 and TRBJ1-4): DGGITQSPKYLFRKEGQNVTLSCEQNLNHDAMYWYRQDPGQGLRLIYYSQIVNDFQKGDIAEGYSVSREKKESFPLTVTSAQKNPTAFYLCASSSGQLEKLFFGSGTQLSVL.

The chain joins TRBV2 to TRBJ2-7; TRBD1 matches at 7 bases. Unmatched junction bases numbered 9, after V lost 7 bases and J lost 3 bases. CDR3 size: 14 residues. Per the germline V gene, CDR1 is SNHLY and CDR2 is FYNNEI. CDR3 sequence: CASKLTGTDYEQYF. In nucleotides, the CDR3 is TGTGCCAGCAAACTTACCGGGACAGACTACGAGCAGTACTTC.

The rearrangement joins TRBV6-5 to TRBJ1-6, with D perhaps TRBD1 (5 bases). Trimming cost V 8 bases and J 5 bases, with 10 bases left between them. This CDR3 spans 13 amino acids. Germline lookup yields CDR1 MNHEY and CDR2 SVGAGI. The CDR3 region has the DNA TGTGCCAGCCGTAGGGGTAATAATTCACCCCTCCACTTT. It translates to CASRRGNNSPLHF.

J is TRBJ2-1 and V is TRBV9; 8 nucleotides align to TRBD2. Germline V CDR1 and CDR2: SGDLS, YYNGEE. CDR3 length: 15 residues. V was pared by 2 bases and J by 0 bases, with 1 base of the junction left unmatched. The CDR3 bases are TGTGCCAGCAGCGTTCGGGGGGGCTCCTACAATGAGCAGTTCTTC. The encoded protein is CASSVRGGSYNEQFF.

The count of this clone is one. The V and J genes are TRBV18 and TRBJ2-3; 12 bases align to TRBD2. Germline assignment: CDR1 KGHSH and CDR2 LQKENI. The CDR3 is made up of 19 amino acids. The V segment lost 2 bases and the J segment 2 bases; nucleotides outside the gene matches: 11. In DNA form, the CDR3 reads TGTGCCAGCTCACCAACACTAGCGGGGGGCGATTCCCACACAGATACGCAGTATTTT. Its protein product is CASSPTLAGGDSHTDTQYF.

The CDR3 DNA reads TGTGCCAGCAGCTCTGCGGCGTCTCGGGGTGAAGCTTTCTTT. It is translated as CASSSAASRGEAFF. The chain employs TRBV7-9 and TRBJ1-1; D unresolved. The CDR3 is 14 amino acids. CDR1 SEHNR and CDR2 FQNEAQ come from the germline V gene (reference sequence). The V and J ends lost 4 bases and 7 bases respectively, with 16 bases between them.

This sequence joins TRBV5-1 and TRBJ2-3, with TRBD2 matching 11 bases. Germline V lookup: CDR1 SGHRS, CDR2 YFSETQ. The ends lost 3 bases at V and 3 bases at J; junction bases unmatched: 6. This CDR3 spans 16 amino acids. The CDR3 region has the DNA TGCGCCAGCAGCTGGATATTAGCGGGGGGGACAGATACGCAGTATTTT. Translating gives CASSWILAGGTDTQYF. Complete variable domain (other parts from reference TRBV5-1 and TRBJ2-3): KAGVTQTPRYLIKTRGQQVTLSCSPISGHRSVSWYQQTPGQGLQFLFEYFSETQRNKGNFPGRFSGRQFSNSRSEMNVSTLELGDSALYLCASSWILAGGTDTQYFGPGTRLTVL.

The chain uses TRBV5-1 and TRBJ2-1; the match to TRBD1 covers 8 bases. Germline CDR1 SGHRS, CDR2 YFSETQ. The CDR3 has 16 amino acids. Losses at the gene ends were 0 bases for V and 2 bases for J; bases not matched to a gene: 4. The CDR3 nucleotides read TGCGCCAGCAGCTTGGGACCGGGACAGGCCTACAATGAGCAGTTCTTC. This sequence encodes CASSLGPGQAYNEQFF.

This clone appeared a single time. The CDR3 protein is CASSLGTLQETQYF. CDR3 DNA sequence: TGCGCCAGCAGCTTGGGGACTCTTCAAGAGACCCAGTACTTC. This rearrangement joins TRBV5-1 to TRBJ2-5; D is perhaps TRBD2 (5 bases). The CDR3 is 14 residues long. Looked up from germline, CDR1 is SGHRS and CDR2 is YFSETQ. V was cut by 0 bases and J by 2 bases, with 8 bases left in between.